Each of the 18 T cell receptor beta chains below was sequenced from the same sample in a study of cytomegalovirus exposure and HLA in healthy donors (dated by TCRdb to between 2016 and 2019). Receptors were amplified or captured by the immunoSEQ multiplex PCR assay. A mixture of 60 forward primers for TCR Vbeta segments and 13 reverse primers for TCR Jbeta segments was used in the multiplex PCR. The table comes from immuneACCESS by way of TCRdb, which keeps in-frame sequences with V and J called. Part of the clones is missing from these tables; in studies checked, under half for an unresolved V gene and the rest for unknown reasons. The sample records 130,000 or so clones, less than 80% of which are singletons. The ten largest make up 4.2% of the sample. Sequencing was performed on PBMCs. The receptors originated from a man in his fifties or sixties in good health and CMV-seropositive.

The V and J genes are TRBV11-3 and TRBJ2-5, with D tentatively TRBD2 (6 bases). This CDR3 region has 13 residues. The ends were cut back, 5 bases at V and 9 bases at J, with 16 bases in the middle. The V gene's germline CDR1 is SGHNT and CDR2 YENEEA. The CDR3 DNA sequence: TGTGCCAGCAGCCAATGCGGGGCACCGGCCCAGTACTTC. Translating it yields CASSQCGAPAQYF.

CDR3 protein: CASSVDRRNEKLFF. As DNA, the CDR3 is TGTGCCAGCAGCGTAGATAGGAGGAACGAAAAACTGTTTTTT. This chain uses TRBV9 with TRBJ1-4; D is uncertain. Germline V gives CDR1 SGDLS, CDR2 YYNGEE. V was pared by 0 bases and J by 8 bases, with 11 bases between. This CDR3 is 14 amino acids long.

The genes are TRBV5-1 and TRBJ2-2; D may be TRBD1 (5 bases). The germline gives CDR1 SGHRS, CDR2 YFSETQ. The CDR3 loop spans 14 amino acids. Trimming removed 4 bases from V and 1 base from J, with 8 bases in between. CDR3 residues: CASSMTVNTGELFF. The CDR3, as DNA: TGCGCCAGCAGCATGACAGTGAACACCGGGGAGCTGTTTTTT. Based on the CDR3 plus reference TRBV5-1 and TRBJ2-2, the full variable domain is KAGVTQTPRYLIKTRGQQVTLSCSPISGHRSVSWYQQTPGQGLQFLFEYFSETQRNKGNFPGRFSGRQFSNSRSEMNVSTLELGDSALYLCASSMTVNTGELFFGEGSRLTVL.

The chain couples TRBV11-3 to TRBJ2-5, with D perhaps TRBD1 (6 bases). Germline values: CDR1 SGHNT, CDR2 YENEEA. The CDR3 totals 16 residues. V lost 4 bases, J lost 1 base, and 16 bases lay in between. Here the CDR3 reads CASSSAPGHSQETQYF. The CDR3 DNA sequence: TGTGCCAGCAGCTCGGCGCCGGGACATAGCCAAGAGACCCAGTACTTC.

The rearrangement links TRBV4-3 to TRBJ2-7; TRBD2 aligns across 9 bases. Per the germline V gene, CDR1 is LGHNA and CDR2 is YSLEER. The CDR3 is made up of 17 amino acids. J gave up 3 bases and V 0 bases, and 9 bases lay outside the gene matches. Here the CDR3 reads CASSQDWGAGGIYEQYF. The CDR3 DNA is TGCGCCAGCAGCCAAGATTGGGGGGCGGGAGGGATCTACGAGCAGTACTTC.

This chain uses TRBV5-1 with TRBJ2-7; 7 bases map to TRBD1. CDR3 length: 15 residues. Looked up from germline, CDR1 is SGHRS and CDR2 is YFSETQ. V lost 3 bases and J lost 3; bases outside the gene matches: 9. CDR3 DNA sequence: TGCGCCAGCAGCTCCACAGGGGACAATTACTACGAGCAGTACTTC. Translating it yields CASSSTGDNYYEQYF.

There are a few counts of this clone. This chain joins TRBV5-5 and TRBJ2-7; 9 nucleotides match TRBD1. The CDR3 is 12 amino acids. Germline V CDR1 and CDR2: SGHKS, YYEKEE (reference sequence). V gave up 4 bases and J gave up 5 bases; unmatched junction bases: 1. The CDR3 loop is CASSGTGNEQYF. The CDR3, as DNA: TGTGCCAGCAGCGGGACAGGGAACGAGCAGTACTTC.

V and J are TRBV29-1 and TRBJ1-5; possible D gene TRBD1, 5 bases. Germline assignment: CDR1 SQVTM and CDR2 ANQGSEA. The CDR3 consists of 13 residues. Trimming removed 5 bases from V and 5 bases from J, with 13 bases in between. Here the CDR3 reads CSVIGQGDQPQHF. The DNA of the CDR3 is TGCAGCGTTATCGGGCAGGGCGATCAGCCCCAGCATTTT.

The V gene is TRBV2, the J gene TRBJ1-2; 9 nucleotides line up with TRBD1. The J segment lost 5 bases and the V segment lost 6 bases, leaving 7 bases of the junction unmatched. There are 14 residues in the CDR3. CDR1 and CDR2 (germline): SNHLY, FYNNEI. CDR3 loop: CASSRQGERYGYTF. The CDR3 coding sequence is TGTGCCAGCAGCCGACAGGGGGAGAGGTATGGCTACACCTTC.

The chain couples TRBV5-1 to TRBJ2-7, with 8 bases identical to TRBD1. This CDR3 region has 15 residues. Germline assignment: CDR1 SGHRS and CDR2 YFSETQ. J was trimmed by 6 bases and V by 4 bases; bases with no gene match: 12. CDR3: CASSETGTGLGEQYF. CDR3 in DNA: TGCGCCAGCAGCGAAACCGGGACAGGTCTTGGCGAGCAGTACTTC.

V gene TRBV11-1 combines with J gene TRBJ2-1, with 12 bases fitting TRBD2. With V trimmed by 5 bases and J by 8 bases, 7 bases remained unmatched. Germline values: CDR1 SGHAT, CDR2 FQDESV (reference sequence). The CDR3 length is 15 residues. The CDR3 DNA is TGTGCCAGCAGCCCCTCTAGCGGGGGGGCGCATGAGCAGTTCTTC. It yields the protein CASSPSSGGAHEQFF.

The CDR3 DNA reads TGTGCCAGCGAGTACCAAGAGACCCAGTACTTC. Translation: CASEYQETQYF. The V and J genes are TRBV27 and TRBJ2-5; no definite D call. The CDR3 covers 11 residues. Germline V gene lookup returns CDR1 MNHEY and CDR2 SMNVEV (reference sequence). V was pared by 8 bases and J by 0 bases, with 4 bases between.

CDR3 nucleotide sequence: TGTGCCAGCAAGAGAGCTAGCGGGGGCACAGATACGCAGTATTTT. Its protein product is CASKRASGGTDTQYF. The rearrangement joins TRBV2 to TRBJ2-3, with 9 bases fitting TRBD2. The germline V gene encodes CDR1 SNHLY and CDR2 FYNNEI. This CDR3 comprises 15 residues. Trimming at V came to 7 bases and at J to 1 base, leaving 6 bases not matched to a gene.

This clone turned up a few times. This chain links TRBV27 with TRBJ2-7; 12 positions agree with TRBD2. Germline V gene data show CDR1 as MNHEY and CDR2 as SMNVEV (reference sequence). The length of the CDR3 is 15 residues. V lost 6 bases to trimming and J lost 1 base; unmatched junction nucleotides: 4. As DNA, the CDR3 is TGTGCCAGCAGCCGACTAGCGGGGGAATCCTACGAGCAGTACTTC. Protein sequence: CASSRLAGESYEQYF.

The sample holds a few counts of this clone. The V and J genes are TRBV28 and TRBJ1-2, with a possible D match to TRBD1 (6 bases). V was trimmed by 5 bases and J by 3 bases, leaving 16 bases between them. CDR1 is MDHEN, CDR2 SYDVKM, per germline. There are 15 residues in the CDR3. The CDR3 DNA sequence: TGTGCCAGCAGTCCTACGGGACATACCTACTATGGCTACACCTTC. It specifies CASSPTGHTYYGYTF.

V gene TRBV11-2 combines with J gene TRBJ1-2; D is unresolved. With 4 bases removed from V and 4 bases from J, the gap between germline ends came to 4 bases. CDR1 is SGHAT and CDR2 is FQNNGV in the germline V gene. This CDR3 is built from 11 residues. The DNA for the CDR3 is TGTGCCAGCAGCTCCAGCTATGGCTACACCTTC. It is translated as CASSSSYGYTF. The variable domain in full, completed from reference TRBV11-2 and TRBJ1-2, reads EAGVAQSPRYKIIEKRQSVAFWCNPISGHATLYWYQQILGQGPKLLIQFQNNGVVDDSQLPKDRFSAERLKGVDSTLKIQPAKLEDSAVYLCASSSSYGYTFGSGTRLTVV.

The chain recombines TRBV5-1 with TRBJ2-7; 7 bases fit TRBD1. The V gene end was trimmed by 3 bases and the J gene end by 4 bases; junction bases not matched to a gene: 1. The CDR3 is made up of 12 amino acids. CDR1 SGHRS and CDR2 YFSETQ come from the germline V gene. In nucleotides, the CDR3 is TGCGCCAGCAGCTCGACAGGGTACGAGCAGTACTTC. This translates into CASSSTGYEQYF.

The chain recombines TRBV4-1 with TRBJ2-1, with 9 bases aligning to TRBD2. The CDR3 has 15 amino acids. Trimming cost V 2 bases and J 5 bases; bases outside gene matches: 4. Germline CDR1 and CDR2: MGHRA and YSYEKL. The CDR3 loop reads CASSQSTSGNNEQFF. As DNA, the CDR3 is TGCGCCAGCAGCCAATCGACTAGCGGAAACAATGAGCAGTTCTTC.